This T cell receptor beta chain appears in the sequencing data of a study of T cells after posttransplantation cyclophosphamide. Overall study results and limits: Recipient CMV seropositivity and CMV reactivation strongly tracked TRB clonality. Donor CD8+ memory clones often dominated recipient blood repertoires at later times. Tissue-infiltrating T cells from skin or gut overlapped little with blood T cells.

The naive gate required viable CD3+CD4+ or CD3+CD8+ cells with CCR7+CD45RA+CD45RO-CD95-CD27+CD28+ phenotype. Peripheral blood was collected from the related graft donor on the marrow donation day. The J segment lost 0 bases and the V segment lost 6 bases, leaving 9 bases of the junction unmatched. Germline assignment: CDR1 MDHEN and CDR2 SYDVKM. The CDR3 consists of 16 residues. Sequencing used immunoSEQ multiplex PCR; TCRdb keeps in-frame clones, though not all of them. The sample comprises more than 30,000 clones, around nine tenths of which are singletons, and just under 0.25% rests with the top ten. Of note for this clone: Its target is unknown.

The genes are TRBV28 and TRBJ2-3; 7 bases are a match to TRBD2. The sequenced sample consisted of naive CD4+ T cells sorted from PBMCs. This receptor was taken from a woman in her sixties in good health, CMV-negative, and a related stem cell transplant donor. Written as DNA, the CDR3 is TGTGCCAGCAGCCCCCGGGGGGTCCCTAGCACAGATACGCAGTATTTT. Translated: CASSPRGVPSTDTQYF.